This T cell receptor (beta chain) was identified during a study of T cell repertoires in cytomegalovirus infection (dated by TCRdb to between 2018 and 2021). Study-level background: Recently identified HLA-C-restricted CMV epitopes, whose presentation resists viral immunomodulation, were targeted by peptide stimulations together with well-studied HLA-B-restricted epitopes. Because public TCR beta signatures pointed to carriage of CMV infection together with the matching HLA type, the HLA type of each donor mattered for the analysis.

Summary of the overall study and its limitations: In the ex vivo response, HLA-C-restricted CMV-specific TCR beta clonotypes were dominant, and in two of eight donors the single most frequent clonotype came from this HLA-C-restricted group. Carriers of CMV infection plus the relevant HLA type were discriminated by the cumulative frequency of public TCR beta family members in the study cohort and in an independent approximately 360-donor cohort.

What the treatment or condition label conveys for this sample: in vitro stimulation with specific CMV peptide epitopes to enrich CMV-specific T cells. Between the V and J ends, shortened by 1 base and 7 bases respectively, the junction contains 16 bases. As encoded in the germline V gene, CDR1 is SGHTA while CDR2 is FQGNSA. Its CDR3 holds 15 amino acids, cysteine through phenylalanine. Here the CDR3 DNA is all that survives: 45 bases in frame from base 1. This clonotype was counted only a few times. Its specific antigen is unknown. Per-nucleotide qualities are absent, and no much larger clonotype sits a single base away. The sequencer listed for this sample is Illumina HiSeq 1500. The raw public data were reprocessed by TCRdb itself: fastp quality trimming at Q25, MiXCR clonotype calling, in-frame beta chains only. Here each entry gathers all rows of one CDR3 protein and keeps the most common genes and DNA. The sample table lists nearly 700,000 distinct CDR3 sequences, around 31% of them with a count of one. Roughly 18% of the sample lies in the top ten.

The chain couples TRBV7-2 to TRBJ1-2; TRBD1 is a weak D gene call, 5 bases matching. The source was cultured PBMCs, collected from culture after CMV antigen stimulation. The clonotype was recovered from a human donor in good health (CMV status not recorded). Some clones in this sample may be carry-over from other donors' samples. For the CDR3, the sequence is CASSLGPGGGGGYTF. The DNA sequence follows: TGTGCCAGCAGCTTAGGTCCTGGTGGGGGGGGTGGCTACACCTTC.